This TCR beta chain was recorded in a study of Ad26.COV2.S vaccination and SARS-CoV-2 variants. At the level of the study: Each vaccinee took Ad26.COV2.S intramuscularly, once or twice 56 days apart.

Sequencing used immunoSEQ multiplex PCR; TCRdb keeps in-frame clones, though not all of them. This sample has 300,000 to 400,000 clones, with about 90% found just once. Treatment defined: roughly 18 received Ad26.COV2.S at low or high dose, single or two shots; roughly five received placebo; per-sample allocation not given. Sampling was performed 63 days after the first vaccine or placebo injection. Findings of the study overall: Researchers reported similar non-spike TCR breadth in vaccine and placebo recipients.

The V gene's germline CDR1 is SGHVS and CDR2 FNYEAQ. The ends were cut back, 2 bases at V and 1 base at J, with 8 bases in the middle. The CDR3 has 15 residues. In regard to this clone: Its specificity is unknown.

The J gene is TRBJ2-2, the V gene TRBV7-6; possible D gene TRBD1, 6 bases. Sequencing was performed on peripheral blood, taken in a trial of Ad26.COV2.S vaccine versus placebo. This receptor was taken from a person aged 18 to 59 who received the Ad26.COV2.S COVID-19 vaccine or a placebo. CDR3 loop: CASSLPDRNTGELFF. The CDR3 region has the DNA TGTGCCAGCAGCTTACCGGACAGGAACACCGGGGAGCTGTTTTTT.